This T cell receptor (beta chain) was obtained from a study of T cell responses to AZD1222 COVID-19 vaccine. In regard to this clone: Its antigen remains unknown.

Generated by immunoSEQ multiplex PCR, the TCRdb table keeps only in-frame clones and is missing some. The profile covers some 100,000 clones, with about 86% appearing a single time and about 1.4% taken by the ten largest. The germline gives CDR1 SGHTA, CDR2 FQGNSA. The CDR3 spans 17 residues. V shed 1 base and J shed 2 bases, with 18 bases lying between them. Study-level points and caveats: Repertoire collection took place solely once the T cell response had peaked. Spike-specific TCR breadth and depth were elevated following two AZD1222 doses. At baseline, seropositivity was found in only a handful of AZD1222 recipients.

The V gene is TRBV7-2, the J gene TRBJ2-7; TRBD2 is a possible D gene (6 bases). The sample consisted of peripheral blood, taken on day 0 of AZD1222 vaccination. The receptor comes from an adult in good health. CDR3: CASSLDYSASVTYEQYF. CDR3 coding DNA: TGTGCCAGCAGCTTAGATTACTCGGCTAGCGTAACCTACGAGCAGTACTTC.